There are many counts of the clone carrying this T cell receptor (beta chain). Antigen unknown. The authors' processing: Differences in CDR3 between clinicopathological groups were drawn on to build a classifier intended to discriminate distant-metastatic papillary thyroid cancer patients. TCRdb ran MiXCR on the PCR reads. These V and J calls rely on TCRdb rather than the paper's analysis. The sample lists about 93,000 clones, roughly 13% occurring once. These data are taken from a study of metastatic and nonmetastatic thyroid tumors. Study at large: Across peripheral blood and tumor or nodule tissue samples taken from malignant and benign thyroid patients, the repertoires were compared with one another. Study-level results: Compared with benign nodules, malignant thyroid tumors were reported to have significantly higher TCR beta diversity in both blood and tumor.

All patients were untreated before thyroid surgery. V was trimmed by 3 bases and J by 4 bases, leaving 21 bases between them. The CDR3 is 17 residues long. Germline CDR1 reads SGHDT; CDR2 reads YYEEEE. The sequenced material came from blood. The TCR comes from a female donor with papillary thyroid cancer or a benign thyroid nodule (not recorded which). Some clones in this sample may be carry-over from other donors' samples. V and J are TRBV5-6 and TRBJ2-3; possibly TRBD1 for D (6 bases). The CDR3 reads CASSSGPTGFGPDTQYF. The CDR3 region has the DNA TGTGCCAGCAGCTCCGGGCCGACAGGCTTCGGCCCAGATACGCAGTATTTT.